Listed here is a single TCR beta chain. The antigen remains undetermined. The CDR3 runs to 18 residues. V shed 4 bases and J 6 bases; nucleotides not matched to a gene: 16. Germline values: CDR1 SGHTA, CDR2 FQGTGA. Analyses pooled second doses at about 4 or about 12 weeks. This record belongs to a study of T cell responses to AZD1222 COVID-19 vaccine. Study findings and constraints: There were vaccine-associated CD4 TCRs across spike, dominant at 160-218 and 743-854. The donor group comprised mostly white British people and more females; the analysis possibly underestimated clonal diversity. Spike-specific TCR breadth and depth rose after two AZD1222 doses.

Some clones are missing from TCRdb's copy, which holds only in-frame ones; the method was immunoSEQ multiplex PCR. The repertoire consists of about 200,000 clones, with under 95% occurring once and the leading ten covering about 1%. This chain joins TRBV7-3 and TRBJ2-1, with 9 positions matching TRBD2. This clonotype was sampled from an adult who received the AZD1222 COVID-19 vaccine. The source was peripheral blood, collected 28 days after the second AZD1222 dose. Written as DNA, the CDR3 is TGTGCCAGCAGCTCCCAATTACTGGCTAGCGGGGCACCCAATGAGCAGTTCTTC. As protein: CASSSQLLASGAPNEQFF.